Shown below are 9 T cell receptor beta chains from a single sample sequenced in a study of blood T cell repertoires in COVID-19. Sequenced by immunoSEQ multiplex PCR; TCRdb stores in-frame clones only, minus some. The table includes 55,000 to 85,000 clones, roughly 85% detected once. The specimen sequenced was peripheral blood. The origin of the receptors is a human donor in a cohort sampled during active COVID-19.

V is TRBV15 and J is TRBJ2-1; 8 bases align to TRBD2. Germline values: CDR1 LNHNV, CDR2 YYDKDF (reference sequence). This CDR3 has 16 residues. V was pared by 0 bases and J by 8 bases, with 9 bases of the junction left unmatched. The CDR3 region is CATSRDLIRGGDEQFF. In DNA form, the CDR3 reads TGTGCCACCAGCAGAGATTTGATCCGGGGGGGCGATGAGCAGTTCTTC.

This sequence joins TRBV7-2 and TRBJ2-1; 9 bases fit TRBD2. CDR3 length: 16 amino acids. Germline lookup yields CDR1 SGHTA and CDR2 FQGNSA. J gave up 6 bases and V 1 base, and 7 bases lay outside the gene matches. The CDR3 protein is CASSLGSGRPFNEQFF. In DNA form, the CDR3 reads TGTGCCAGCAGCTTAGGCAGCGGGAGGCCTTTCAATGAGCAGTTCTTC.

CDR3 in amino acids: CASSLGDSTDTQYF. DNA for the CDR3: TGCGCCAGCAGCTTGGGGGACTCGACAGATACGCAGTATTTT. This chain uses TRBV5-1 with TRBJ2-3; D might be TRBD2 (6 bases). This CDR3 comprises 14 residues. V lost 0 bases and J 3 bases, leaving 8 bases between the germline ends. Germline V lookup: CDR1 SGHRS, CDR2 YFSETQ.

The CDR3 sequence: CASSLGGDPKMNTEAFF. The CDR3 coding sequence is TGTGCCAGCAGCTTGGGCGGGGACCCTAAAATGAACACTGAAGCTTTCTTT. The gene calls are TRBV5-4 and TRBJ1-1, with D tentatively TRBD1 (5 bases). This CDR3 is 17 amino acids long. Germline V lookup: CDR1 SGHNT, CDR2 YYREEE (reference sequence). Trimming left V 0 bases short and J 0 bases short, with 15 bases between.

The chain recombines TRBV6-5 with TRBJ1-1; TRBD1 matches 7 bases. This CDR3 is 15 amino acids long. The V gene end was trimmed by 6 bases and the J gene end by 1 base; junction bases not matched to a gene: 8. In germline, CDR1 is MNHEY, CDR2 SVGAGI. This chain's CDR3 is CASRLDRAENTEAFF. CDR3 DNA sequence: TGTGCCAGCAGACTTGACAGGGCAGAGAACACTGAAGCTTTCTTT.

J is TRBJ2-2 and V is TRBV23-1, with D perhaps TRBD1 (5 bases). TRBV23-1 is reported as an ORF; its role is uncertain. V was shortened by 2 bases and J by 2 bases, with 12 bases between the two germline ends. The CDR3 runs to 16 residues. In nucleotides, the CDR3 is TGCGCCAGCAGTCAACCAGACAGCCCCAACACCGGGGAGCTGTTTTTT. Protein sequence: CASSQPDSPNTGELFF.

The chain joins TRBV19 to TRBJ1-5; the match to TRBD1 covers 9 bases. The CDR3 is 14 residues long. V gave up 4 bases and J gave up 2 bases; unmatched junction bases: 0. Looked up from germline, CDR1 is LNHDA and CDR2 is SQIVND (reference sequence). The CDR3 DNA reads as TGTGCCAGTAGTAGGGACAGGGGCAATCAGCCCCAGCATTTT. Protein: CASSRDRGNQPQHF.

The chain combines TRBV5-1 with TRBJ1-1; 7 positions match TRBD1. Germline trimming cut 4 bases from V and 0 bases from J; bases unmatched to any gene: 3. The CDR3 sequence is 14 residues long. Germline CDR1 is SGHRS and CDR2 is YFSETQ. The CDR3 coding sequence is TGCGCCAGCAGCGCCGGACAGGTGAACACTGAAGCTTTCTTT. Its translation: CASSAGQVNTEAFF.

The J gene is TRBJ2-7, the V gene TRBV18; 8 nucleotides line up with TRBD1. The CDR3 runs 16 residues. V lost 3 bases, J lost 0 bases, and 7 bases stayed unmatched. Per the germline V gene, CDR1 is KGHSH and CDR2 is LQKENI. The CDR3 is CASSPRTGGSSYEQYF. The CDR3 nucleotides read TGTGCCAGCTCACCTCGCACAGGGGGTAGCTCCTACGAGCAGTACTTC.